This T cell receptor beta chain comes out of a study of T cell responses to AZD1222 COVID-19 vaccine. To note about this clone: Its antigen remains unidentified.

The method was immunoSEQ multiplex PCR; TCRdb's version includes in-frame clones alone and lacks a portion of them. The sample consists of approximately 100,000 clones, over 75% of them appearing once. The CDR3 sequence is 16 residues long. The V segment lost 3 bases and the J segment 3 bases; nucleotides outside the gene matches: 4. Germline V gene data show CDR1 as SGHRS and CDR2 as YFSETQ. Study-level findings and limits: The donor cohort was predominantly white British with a female majority, and clonal diversity may have been underestimated. Close to half of all spike-specific TCRs reportedly target regions of the variants that are unmutated. Repertoires were sampled only after the peak T cell response. Mapped onto spike, vaccine-associated CD4 TCRs spanned it and were dominant at 160-218 and 743-854.

This clonotype originated in an adult who received the AZD1222 COVID-19 vaccine. The chain employs TRBV5-1 and TRBJ1-4; 11 positions agree with TRBD1. The sample consisted of peripheral blood, taken 28 days after the second AZD1222 dose. The CDR3 DNA sequence: TGCGCCAGCAGCTCAGGACAGGGGGCGCCTAATGAAAAACTGTTTTTT. Translating it yields CASSSGQGAPNEKLFF.